Listed below are T cell receptor beta chains from one sample, sequenced in a study of cytomegalovirus exposure and HLA in healthy donors. The repertoire was sequenced with immunoSEQ multiplex PCR; TCRdb's copy has only in-frame clones and lacks some. The data contain tens of thousands of clones, 75% to 80% of them seen just once; the ten biggest clones take up around 4.3%. The sample taken for sequencing was PBMCs. These receptors were collected from a woman in her thirties or forties in good health and CMV-seropositive. The CDR3 runs from the conserved cysteine through the conserved F or W.

J	V	CDR3
TRBJ2-7	TRBV7-8	CASSPKVAVISYEQYF
TRBJ2-5	TRBV10-3	CAITPTTQETQYF
-	TRBV5-6	CASSPKGGIYEQYF
TRBJ2-3	TRBV5-5	CASRLGLAGSPSTDTQYF
TRBJ2-1	TRBV4-2	CASSQDGSGAQFF
TRBJ1-5	TRBV6-1	CASRPGQNQPQHF
TRBJ2-4	TRBV19	CASSIGQGVNIQYF
TRBJ2-7	TRBV4-3	CASSQALAGGAYEQYF
TRBJ2-1	TRBV5-4	CASSLHRTSGASNEQFF
TRBJ2-7	TRBV10-3	CAISELPSGGYEQYF
TRBJ2-2	TRBV4-2	CASSQDRAGKTGELFF
TRBJ1-1	TRBV6-5	CASLVGQEAFF
TRBJ1-2	TRBV5-1	CASSLGQGAEIYGYTF
TRBJ2-5	TRBV4-1	CASSQVNSGWETQYF
TRBJ2-5	TRBV5-1	CASSFRDKETQYF
TRBJ1-5	TRBV7-8	CASSLVRQHQPQHF
TRBJ2-2	TRBV21-1	CASSRRDSANTGELFF
TRBJ1-1	TRBV19	CASRVVGGTEAFF
TRBJ2-7	TRBV5-6	CASSLGTGLSSEQYF
TRBJ2-3	TRBV9	CASSPRPDRLLTDTQYF